The 25 T cell receptor beta chains listed next were all sequenced from one sample in a study of B cell selection in AIRE deficiency. The protocol was immunoSEQ multiplex PCR, while the TCRdb copy is restricted to in-frame clones and leaves out a portion. The repertoire has roughly 24,000 clones, about 95% of them found once; the top ten carry roughly 0.18%. CD4+CD127+ cells were sorted as the conventional CD4 T cells. The specimen was CD4+CD127+ conventional T cells sorted from PBMCs. The receptors derive from a human donor in good health.

The chain couples TRBV2 to TRBJ1-6; no firm D call. The CDR3 contains 14 residues. Germline loops: CDR1 SNHLY, CDR2 FYNNEI. V lost 3 bases and J lost 4, with 7 bases in between. Here the CDR3 reads CASSDRAYNSPLHF. CDR3 bases: TGTGCCAGCAGTGACAGAGCTTATAATTCACCCCTCCACTTT.

The J gene is TRBJ1-1, the V gene TRBV6-5; D might be TRBD1 (6 bases). Germline CDR1 MNHEY, CDR2 SVGAGI. The CDR3 runs 13 residues. V lost 2 bases, J lost 5 bases, and 9 bases lay in between. DNA of the CDR3: TGTGCCAGCAGTTACCCTGGGACAACTGAAGCTTTCTTT. Amino acid sequence: CASSYPGTTEAFF.

The chain employs TRBV9 and TRBJ1-5; no clear D. Looked up from germline, CDR1 is SGDLS and CDR2 is YYNGEE. V was cut by 6 bases and J by 0 bases, with 10 bases left in between. This CDR3 is built from 14 residues. In nucleotides, the CDR3 is TGTGCCAGCAACCCGGGAGCTAGCAATCAGCCCCAGCATTTT. Protein sequence: CASNPGASNQPQHF.

The chain joins TRBV27 to TRBJ1-3; a weak D match, TRBD1 (5 bases). This CDR3 comprises 15 residues. Trimming removed 0 bases from V and 4 bases from J, with 10 bases in between. Germline V CDR1 and CDR2: MNHEY, SMNVEV (reference sequence). CDR3 loop: CASSLSRGAGNTIYF. The CDR3 nucleotides are TGTGCCAGCAGTTTATCGAGGGGCGCAGGAAACACCATATATTTT.

The chain joins TRBV6-5 to TRBJ2-7; 9 bases map to TRBD1. The CDR3 consists of 14 residues. The ends lost 5 bases at V and 2 bases at J; junction bases unmatched: 4. CDR1 and CDR2 from the germline V gene are MNHEY and SVGAGI. The CDR3 coding sequence is TGTGCCAGCAGTCAAGGACAGGGGACCTACGAGCAGTACTTC. It codes for CASSQGQGTYEQYF.

V gene TRBV4-3 combines with J gene TRBJ1-1, with unresolved D. Germline V gene sequence: CDR1 LGHNA, CDR2 YSLEER. V lost 0 bases and J lost 5, with 13 bases in between. CDR3 length equals 15 residues. As DNA, the CDR3 is TGCGCCAGCAGCCAAGATTTCCTGGGGATAACTGAAGCTTTCTTT. Protein product: CASSQDFLGITEAFF.

V usage is TRBV6-5 and J usage is TRBJ2-1; TRBD2 agrees at 7 bases. Germline values: CDR1 MNHEY, CDR2 SVGAGI. After removal of 7 bases from V and 5 bases from J, the junction contained 11 bases not matched to a gene. There are 15 residues in the CDR3. The CDR3 region is CASKTLLAVHNEQFF. CDR3 nucleotides: TGTGCCAGCAAGACTCTCCTAGCGGTCCACAATGAGCAGTTCTTC.

The table lists this clone with a count of one. The CDR3 sequence is CASSMTVLGETQYF. The DNA for the CDR3 is TGTGCCAGTAGTATGACAGTGCTTGGAGAGACCCAGTACTTC. V is TRBV19 and J is TRBJ2-5; D may be TRBD1 (5 bases). Germline V CDR1 and CDR2: LNHDA, SQIVND (reference sequence). There are 14 residues in the CDR3. Trimming pared 3 bases from V and 4 bases from J, leaving 12 bases between.

The chain is built from TRBV11-3 and TRBJ1-1; D call uncertain. The germline gives CDR1 SGHNT, CDR2 YENEEA. The CDR3 runs 13 residues. Trimming shortened V by 1 base and J by 5 bases, and 8 bases separated the two germline ends. CDR3 nucleotide sequence: TGTGCCAGCAGCTTAGGGGTAGGGACTGAAGCTTTCTTT. This translates into CASSLGVGTEAFF.

The V and J genes are TRBV10-1 and TRBJ2-3; 10 bases line up with TRBD2. Germline V gives CDR1 WNHNN, CDR2 SYGVQD (reference sequence). V shed 5 bases and J 2 bases; nucleotides not matched to a gene: 7. The CDR3 is 16 residues long. The CDR3 DNA reads TGCGCCAGCAGTTTATCTAGCGGGGGTAACACAGATACGCAGTATTTT. It is translated as CASSLSSGGNTDTQYF.

The rearrangement joins TRBV18 to TRBJ2-3; no clear D gene. V lost 5 bases and J 2 bases, leaving 8 bases between the germline ends. Germline CDR1 KGHSH, CDR2 LQKENI. The CDR3 consists of 13 residues. The chain's CDR3 is CASSFFDTDTQYF. CDR3 sequence (DNA): TGTGCCAGCTCATTTTTCGACACAGATACGCAGTATTTT.

The chain links TRBV10-1 to TRBJ2-5; D might be TRBD1 or TRBD2, each matching 6 bases. Germline V gene sequence: CDR1 WNHNN, CDR2 SYGVQD (reference sequence). The germline V and J ends were trimmed by 1 base and 5 bases, with 14 bases remaining between them. The CDR3 sequence is 15 residues long. The DNA for the CDR3 is TGCGCCAGCAGTGAGTTCGGGGGCCTCGGCGAGACCCAGTACTTC. It codes for CASSEFGGLGETQYF.

The V and J genes are TRBV2 and TRBJ2-6; no firm D call. This CDR3 region has 14 residues. Per germline, CDR1 SNHLY and CDR2 FYNNEI. Deletions cut 3 bases from V and 2 bases from J, with 5 bases between. In DNA, the CDR3 is TGTGCCAGCAGTGACTACACTGGGGCCAACGTCCTGACTTTC. Translation gives CASSDYTGANVLTF. The full variable domain, with the rest looked up from reference TRBV2 and TRBJ2-6, is EPEVTQTPSHQVTQMGQEVILRCVPISNHLYFYWYRQILGQKVEFLVSFYNNEISEKSEIFDDQFSVERPDGSNFTLKIRSTKLEDSAMYFCASSDYTGANVLTFGAGSRLTVL.

The chain combines TRBV7-2 with TRBJ2-2; 7 bases fit TRBD1. This CDR3 region has 15 residues. Germline CDR1 is SGHTA and CDR2 is FQGNSA. V gave up 3 bases and J gave up 4 bases; unmatched junction bases: 5. CDR3 sequence (DNA): TGTGCCAGCAGCTTTGACAGGGAGTCCACCGGGGAGCTGTTTTTT. Its protein product is CASSFDRESTGELFF.

This chain links TRBV5-6 with TRBJ2-7, with D possibly TRBD2 on 6 matching bases. Trimming stripped 4 bases from V and 1 base from J, with 9 bases between. The germline V gene encodes CDR1 SGHDT and CDR2 YYEEEE. The CDR3 has 13 residues. The CDR3 region is CASSPGRSYEQYF. The DNA for the CDR3 is TGTGCCAGCAGCCCGGGGAGGTCCTACGAGCAGTACTTC.

This clone was recorded once. The genes are TRBV29-1 and TRBJ2-2, with D perhaps TRBD1 or TRBD2 (5 bases each). The CDR3 runs to 14 residues. Germline V lookup: CDR1 SQVTM, CDR2 ANQGSEA. V was trimmed by 6 bases and J by 4 bases, leaving 15 bases between them. The CDR3 bases are TGCAGCGTCGCCCTCAAGGGACCCACCGGGGAGCTGTTTTTT. This encodes CSVALKGPTGELFF.

This chain uses TRBV13 with TRBJ1-2; possibly TRBD1 for D (6 bases). Deletions cut 5 bases from V and 4 bases from J, with 14 bases between. The germline CDR1 and CDR2 sequences are PRHDT and FYEKMQ (reference sequence). The CDR3 covers 14 residues. This CDR3 reads CASSTRGGIYGYTF. CDR3 DNA: TGTGCCAGCAGCACCCGTGGGGGCATCTATGGCTACACCTTC.

The chain is built from TRBV5-8 and TRBJ2-3, with 8 bases lining up with TRBD1. This CDR3 contains 15 residues. V lost 2 bases, J lost 4 bases, and 6 bases stayed unmatched. CDR1 SGHTS and CDR2 YDEGEE come from the germline V gene. CDR3 sequence reads: CASSFGSGGSDTQYF. The CDR3 bases are TGTGCCAGCAGCTTTGGGTCAGGGGGCTCAGATACGCAGTATTTT. Supplemented by reference TRBV5-8 and TRBJ2-3, the full variable domain reads EAGVTQSPTHLIKTRGQQATLRCSPISGHTSVYWYQQALGLGLQFLLWYDEGEERNRGNFPPRFSGRQFPNYSSELNVNALELEDSALYLCASSFGSGGSDTQYFGPGTRLTVL.

This chain links TRBV6-1 with TRBJ2-7; 11 bases align to TRBD2. The CDR3 covers 13 residues. Trimming cost V 10 bases and J 2 bases; bases outside gene matches: 4. CDR1 is MNHNS, CDR2 SASEGT, per germline. The CDR3 region has the DNA TGTGCCACCGTACTAGCGGGGGCCTACGAGCAGTACTTC. Protein: CATVLAGAYEQYF.

This chain links TRBV10-3 with TRBJ2-1, with 12 bases fitting TRBD2. This CDR3 has 17 residues. Germline CDR1 reads ENHRY; CDR2 reads SYGVKD. Losses at the gene ends were 6 bases for V and 2 bases for J; bases not matched to a gene: 8. The CDR3 protein is CAIRPSLAGGAYNEQFF. Here the CDR3 DNA reads TGTGCCATCAGACCTTCACTAGCGGGGGGCGCCTACAATGAGCAGTTCTTC.

The V call is TRBV18, the J call TRBJ1-1; 7 nucleotides agree with TRBD1. V was pared by 4 bases and J by 4 bases, with 9 bases of the junction left unmatched. The length of the CDR3 is 15 residues. Germline V gives CDR1 KGHSH, CDR2 LQKENI. In DNA form, the CDR3 reads TGTGCCAGCTCACTCCCGACAGGGAGCGGCACTGAAGCTTTCTTT. The encoded protein is CASSLPTGSGTEAFF.

V usage is TRBV6-1 and J usage is TRBJ1-1; D remains ambiguous. The CDR3 sequence is 16 residues long. Germline V CDR1 and CDR2: MNHNS, SASEGT. Deletions cut 3 bases from V and 1 base from J, with 15 bases between. The CDR3 region has the DNA TGTGCCAGCAGTGAGCCTGGAATAGGAACGAACACTGAAGCTTTCTTT. It is translated as CASSEPGIGTNTEAFF.

The chain uses TRBV28 and TRBJ1-2; no definite D call. Germline V CDR1 and CDR2: MDHEN, SYDVKM. CDR3 length: 13 residues. V was cut by 6 bases and J by 7 bases, with 15 bases left in between. The CDR3 nucleotides are TGTGCCAGCAGCCCCCAGGTAGAACGTGGCTACACCTTC. Translation gives CASSPQVERGYTF.

The chain uses TRBV2 and TRBJ1-4; the match to TRBD1 covers 7 bases. CDR1 is SNHLY and CDR2 is FYNNEI in the germline V gene. V lost 5 bases and J lost 3; bases outside the gene matches: 6. This CDR3 contains 15 residues. The CDR3 DNA reads as TGTGCCAGCAGTACACAGGGGTTCGCTAATGAAAAACTGTTTTTT. Translation: CASSTQGFANEKLFF. Combining the CDR3 with reference TRBV2 and TRBJ1-4 gives the whole variable domain EPEVTQTPSHQVTQMGQEVILRCVPISNHLYFYWYRQILGQKVEFLVSFYNNEISEKSEIFDDQFSVERPDGSNFTLKIRSTKLEDSAMYFCASSTQGFANEKLFFGSGTQLSVL.

This chain connects TRBV14 to TRBJ1-6; tentative D call: TRBD1 (5 bases). The CDR3 is 14 residues long. The V end was cut by 4 bases, the J end by 10 bases, with 14 bases between. Germline V gives CDR1 SGHDN, CDR2 FVKESK. CDR3 DNA: TGTGCCAGCAGCCGGGGCGGCAAGGGGTCACCCCTCCACTTT. Amino acid sequence: CASSRGGKGSPLHF.